This T cell receptor (beta chain) was sequenced in a study of a mutant IDH1 vaccine in newly diagnosed glioma. About the study: Patients came in for eight vaccinations, in weeks 1, 3, 5, 7, 11, 15, 19 and 23. Findings and limits, study-wide: Pseudoprogression apparently lacked any relation to changes in top peripheral T cell clonotypes.

The assay was immunoSEQ multiplex PCR, and TCRdb's table has in-frame clones only and misses some. The sample yields approximately 70,000 clones, over 70% seen once. The time point here: week 23, last vaccination. Mutant IDH1 20-mer peptide, at 300 ug, made up each vaccine dose, with topical imiquimod. A single count supports this clone. Its antigen is not known. The CDR3 spans 15 residues. Germline lookup yields CDR1 LNHDA and CDR2 SQIVND (reference sequence). Losses at the gene ends were 2 bases for V and 0 bases for J; bases not matched to a gene: 1. This TCR came from a man between 18 and 29 years old with glioma. This specimen was PBMCs, taken from a glioma patient whose treatment included an IDH1 peptide vaccine. The chain links TRBV19 to TRBJ2-4; 7 bases agree with TRBD2. The CDR3 reads CASSILAVAKNIQYF. CDR3 DNA sequence: TGTGCCAGTAGTATACTAGCGGTAGCCAAAAACATTCAGTACTTC.